A single sample is the source of the 24 T cell receptor beta chains below, sequenced in a study of response to subunit inactivated influenza vaccine. TCRdb ran MiXCR on the RT-PCR reads and lists one entry per CDR3 protein. Counted here are about 520,000 distinct CDR3 sequences, roughly 25% occurring once; the ten biggest clones make up over 1.5%. Source: CD4+ T cells sorted from PBMCs, taken roughly 5 days after vaccination. These receptors originate from a man aged 50-60 years who received an inactivated influenza vaccine.

This clonotype was picked up a small number of times. The J gene is TRBJ1-2, the V gene TRBV5-4, with D perhaps matching TRBD1 (5 bases). Per the germline V gene, CDR1 is SGHNT and CDR2 is YYREEE (reference sequence). CDR3 size: 15 residues. V gave up 0 bases and J gave up 4 bases, with 13 bases separating them. DNA for the CDR3: TGTGCCAGCAGCTTGGGAGGGGCCGTCCTCTATGGCTACACCTTC. Protein product: CASSLGGAVLYGYTF.

The rearrangement links TRBV14 to TRBJ2-7; maybe TRBD1 (6 bases). Trimming cost V 1 base and J 4 bases, with 14 bases left between them. This CDR3 has 15 residues. Germline V gives CDR1 SGHDN, CDR2 FVKESK. The CDR3 here is CASSQGDILLYEQYF. The CDR3 DNA follows: TGTGCCAGCAGCCAAGGGGACATCCTATTATACGAGCAGTACTTC.

The gene calls are TRBV12-3 or TRBV12-4 and TRBJ1-2; TRBD1 matches at 11 bases. V was clipped by 6 bases and J by 2 bases; unmatched bases: 5. CDR3 size: 15 residues. CDR3 nucleotide sequence: TGTGCCAGCAGCCACCGGACAGGGGGCAACTATGGCTACACCTTC. It translates to CASSHRTGGNYGYTF.

V gene TRBV28 combines with J gene TRBJ1-1, with TRBD1 matching 8 bases. Per the germline V gene, CDR1 is MDHEN and CDR2 is SYDVKM. With 5 bases clipped from V and 7 bases from J, the junction kept 6 bases outside the gene matches. The CDR3 totals 13 residues. The CDR3 loop reads CASSAPGQGEAFF. The DNA of the CDR3 is TGTGCCAGCAGTGCCCCAGGACAGGGTGAAGCTTTCTTT.

This clonotype has more than one count but fewer than ten. This chain joins TRBV5-1 and TRBJ2-3; tentative D call: TRBD1 (6 bases). Trimming removed 1 base at V and 3 bases at J, with 15 bases between. This CDR3 region has 16 residues. Per the germline V gene, CDR1 is SGHRS and CDR2 is YFSETQ. The CDR3 loop is CASSLTGTRRTDTQYF. The DNA of the CDR3 is TGCGCCAGCAGCTTGACCGGGACAAGAAGAACAGATACGCAGTATTTT.

The chain employs TRBV21-1 and TRBJ2-1; the D segment call TRBD1 is taken from the table without a DNA check. TRBV21-1 is reported as a pseudogene. The CDR3 spans 16 residues. Written as DNA, the CDR3 is TGTGCCAGCAGTACACCTCCAGGACAGGGCTACAATGAGCAGTTCTTC. It codes for CASSTPPGQGYNEQFF.

This clonotype was detected ten times or more. The chain carries TRBV12-3 or TRBV12-4 and TRBJ1-2; D unresolved. The CDR3 totals 12 residues. The ends were cut back, 6 bases at V and 6 bases at J, with 11 bases in the middle. CDR3: CASSLGSHGYTF. CDR3 coding DNA: TGTGCCAGCAGCCTGGGGAGCCATGGCTACACCTTC.

V is TRBV5-8 and J is TRBJ2-5; possibly TRBD2 for D (6 bases). Germline CDR1 SGHTS, CDR2 YDEGEE. The CDR3 is 17 amino acids. V dropped 0 bases and J dropped 0 bases, with 15 bases sitting between them. CDR3 sequence reads: CASSLASSRDYQETQYF. The CDR3 bases are TGTGCCAGCAGCTTGGCTTCCTCCCGGGACTACCAAGAGACCCAGTACTTC. Drawing the rest from reference TRBV5-8 and TRBJ2-5, the complete variable domain is EAGVTQSPTHLIKTRGQQATLRCSPISGHTSVYWYQQALGLGLQFLLWYDEGEERNRGNFPPRFSGRQFPNYSSELNVNALELEDSALYLCASSLASSRDYQETQYFGPGTRLLVL.

The chain joins TRBV2 to TRBJ2-7; 8 positions agree with TRBD1. Per the germline V gene, CDR1 is SNHLY and CDR2 is FYNNEI. The CDR3 length is 14 residues. V lost 6 bases, J lost 2 bases, and 6 bases stayed unmatched. In DNA, the CDR3 is TGTGCCAGCAGGGGATCGGACAGGGCCTACGAGCAGTACTTC. Translating gives CASRGSDRAYEQYF.

This chain links TRBV12-3 or TRBV12-4 with TRBJ2-7, with a possible D match to TRBD2 (7 bases). V was pared by 5 bases and J by 4 bases, with 18 bases between. CDR3 length: 15 amino acids. CDR3 DNA sequence: TGTGCCAGCAGTCTCCGGGGGGCTTTCGGGTACGAGCAGTACTTC. Its translation: CASSLRGAFGYEQYF.

The chain has TRBV5-6 and TRBJ2-1; D not resolved. V was pared by 2 bases and J by 0 bases, with 9 bases between. In germline, CDR1 is SGHDT, CDR2 YYEEEE. The CDR3 is made up of 15 amino acids. The CDR3 here is CASSFAPRSYNEQFF. The CDR3 DNA reads as TGTGCCAGCAGCTTTGCACCGCGCTCCTACAATGAGCAGTTCTTC.

The V and J genes are TRBV7-8 and TRBJ1-2; D is possibly TRBD1 (5 bases). Germline CDR1 reads SGHVS; CDR2 reads FQNEAQ. The CDR3 runs 14 residues. V dropped 3 bases and J dropped 1 base, with 9 bases sitting between them. The CDR3 sequence: CASSFSGGNYGYTF. CDR3 bases: TGTGCCAGCAGCTTTTCCGGGGGTAACTATGGCTACACCTTC. The full variable domain, completed using reference TRBV7-8 and TRBJ1-2, is GAGVSQSPRYKVAKRGQDVALRCDPISGHVSLFWYQQALGQGPEFLTYFQNEAQLDKSGLPSDRFFAERPEGSVSTLKIQRTQQEDSAVYLCASSFSGGNYGYTFGSGTRLTVV.

This clonotype was found a few times. V gene TRBV29-1 combines with J gene TRBJ1-2; 7 bases are shared with TRBD1. The V gene end was trimmed by 6 bases and the J gene end by 4 bases; junction bases not matched to a gene: 2. The germline V gene has CDR1 SQVTM and CDR2 ANQGSEA. This CDR3 region has 11 residues. The CDR3 spells CSVGQPYGYTF. The CDR3 DNA reads TGCAGCGTGGGACAGCCCTATGGCTACACCTTC. Full variable domain (remainder filled in from reference TRBV29-1 and TRBJ1-2): SAVISQKPSRDICQRGTSLTIQCQVDSQVTMMFWYRQQPGQSLTLIATANQGSEATYESGFVIDKFPISRPNLTFSTLTVSNMSPEDSSIYLCSVGQPYGYTFGSGTRLTVV.

In regard to this clonotype: A read error may explain this, as a much larger clone is one base away. V and J are TRBV18 and TRBJ2-3; D is perhaps TRBD1 or TRBD2 (5 bases each). CDR1 KGHSH and CDR2 LQKENI come from the germline V gene. CDR3 length: 15 residues. Between the trimmed V and J ends, which lost 8 bases and 0 bases, there was a span of 15 bases. The CDR3 DNA reads as TGTGCCAGCGCCTGGGACGGAACTAGCACAGATACGCAGTATTTT. Protein: CASAWDGTSTDTQYF.

This clonotype turned up a few times. A read error may account for a junction end that differs from germline. The chain has TRBV12-3 or TRBV12-4 and TRBJ2-7, with no clear D. The CDR3 has 11 residues. The CDR3 sequence is CASSRRYEQYF. In nucleotides, the CDR3 is TGTGCCAGCAGTCGGCGGTACGAACAGTACTTC.

The chain recombines TRBV3-1 with TRBJ1-4; D unresolved. Trimming pared 1 base from V and 10 bases from J, leaving 10 bases between. Germline V CDR1 and CDR2: LGHDT, YNNKEL (reference sequence). The CDR3 length is 13 residues. DNA for the CDR3: TGTGCCAGCAGCCAAGTCCCCCTCGGAAAACTGTTTTTT. It is translated as CASSQVPLGKLFF.

The rearrangement links TRBV6-5 to TRBJ2-3, with D maybe TRBD2 (6 bases). V lost 4 bases and J lost 4, with 18 bases in between. CDR3 length: 16 residues. Germline assignment: CDR1 MNHEY and CDR2 SVGAGI. CDR3 in DNA: TGTGCCAGCAGTTCTTTGAAGACTAGATCCCCAGATACGCAGTATTTT. This codes for CASSSLKTRSPDTQYF.

The chain uses TRBV29-1 and TRBJ2-1, with 10 bases matching TRBD2. Germline CDR1 and CDR2: SQVTM and ANQGSEA. The CDR3 contains 15 residues. Trimming removed 6 bases from V and 2 bases from J; junction bases left unmatched: 7. In nucleotides, the CDR3 is TGCAGCGTGAGGCGGGGGACTAGCGCCTACAATGAGCAGTTCTTC. The encoded protein is CSVRRGTSAYNEQFF.

This clonotype was observed a few times. The V gene is TRBV5-1, the J gene TRBJ2-4, with D perhaps TRBD1 or TRBD2 (5 bases each). Per the germline V gene, CDR1 is SGHRS and CDR2 is YFSETQ. Trimming stripped 6 bases from V and 8 bases from J, with 18 bases between. The length of the CDR3 is 14 residues. The CDR3 coding sequence is TGCGCCAGCAACCGGGACGGGAACGGTGACATTCAGTACTTC. Its translation is CASNRDGNGDIQYF.

This rearrangement joins TRBV4-2 to TRBJ1-5, with 8 bases identical to TRBD1. CDR3 size: 17 residues. The germline V gene encodes CDR1 LGHNA and CDR2 YNFKEQ. J gave up 6 bases and V 1 base, and 11 bases lay outside the gene matches. DNA of the CDR3: TGTGCCAGCAGCCAAGGTTTCTGGGCAGGGGGCCTTCAGCCCCAGCATTTT. It codes for CASSQGFWAGGLQPQHF.

Written as DNA, the CDR3 is TGTGCCAGCACCCCCGGGGGGACATCTGACCCTGGGCTCTACAATGAGCAGTTCTTC. Protein product: CASTPGGTSDPGLYNEQFF. The chain uses TRBV12-3 or TRBV12-4 and TRBJ2-1; weak D call: TRBD2 (7 bases). Trimming took 7 bases from V and 3 from J, leaving 28 bases between them. The CDR3 runs 19 residues.

The chain uses TRBV6-2 or TRBV6-3 and TRBJ2-2; 10 bases match TRBD2. The germline V gene encodes CDR1 MNHEY and CDR2 SVGEGT. The CDR3 consists of 16 residues. V was clipped by 6 bases and J by 4 bases; unmatched bases: 8. The CDR3, as DNA: TGTGCCAGCAGCCGCACCGGGACTAGCGTCACCGGGGAGCTGTTTTTT. Translating it yields CASSRTGTSVTGELFF.

This clonotype occurred a few times. This chain uses TRBV20-1 with TRBJ2-1; 9 positions agree with TRBD1. This CDR3 is built from 15 residues. The germline gives CDR1 DFQATT, CDR2 SNEGSKA (reference sequence). The V and J ends lost 3 bases and 7 bases, in that order; junction bases with no gene match: 10. The CDR3 sequence: CSARRTRTGANEQFF. The DNA for the CDR3 is TGCAGTGCTAGGAGAACCCGGACAGGGGCGAATGAGCAGTTCTTC.

The gene calls are TRBV12-3 or TRBV12-4 and TRBJ2-2; D uncertain. Trimming cost V 3 bases and J 4 bases, with 9 bases left between them. The CDR3 sequence is 14 residues long. CDR3 protein: CASSFPGRTGELFF. In DNA form, the CDR3 reads TGTGCCAGCAGTTTTCCAGGCCGCACCGGGGAGCTGTTTTTT.